The T cell receptor beta chain described here comes from a study of cytomegalovirus exposure and HLA in healthy donors. This PCR relied on a set of 60 Vbeta primers and 13 Jbeta primers. Profiled with immunoSEQ multiplex PCR; TCRdb holds only in-frame clones, not every one. The repertoire holds approximately 160,000 clones, about four fifths seen once, with roughly 7% in the top ten. The CDR3 loop spans 12 amino acids. The ends were cut back, 2 bases at V and 3 bases at J, with 4 bases in the middle. The germline V gene encodes CDR1 GTSNPN and CDR2 SVGIG (reference sequence). Sequenced: PBMCs. The chain is built from TRBV30 and TRBJ2-2; no definite D call. The TCR was taken from a male donor in good health and CMV-seropositive. Written as DNA, the CDR3 is TGTGCCTGGAGTCGTTACACCGGGGAGCTGTTTTTT. This sequence encodes CAWSRYTGELFF.